This entry concerns a single TCR beta chain. As yet, its antigen is unknown. Trimming took 3 bases from V and 0 from J; bases not matched to a gene: 9. The germline V gene has CDR1 DFQATT and CDR2 SNEGSKA (reference sequence). The CDR3 is 16 amino acids. This specimen comes from a study of T-cell memory formation after mild COVID-19. One entry per CDR3 protein results from TCRdb running MiXCR on the 5' RACE reads. The repertoire has about 320,000 distinct CDR3 sequences, around 15% of them found once; the top ten carry around a fifth. Study results and caveats: While clones contracting from day 15 to 85 were balanced between CD4 and CD8, later expanders leaned CD4+.

The chain couples TRBV20-1 to TRBJ2-5; TRBD1 aligns across 8 bases. The sequence derives from a man aged 18 to 29 who had mild COVID-19 (a few samples of this study predate the infection). Cell type and time point are not known. Sequenced sample: PBMCs or a T cell subset sorted from them (not recorded which). In nucleotides, the CDR3 is TGCAGTGCTAGGGTCAGGGGGCGCCGATACCAAGAGACCCAGTACTTC. It yields the protein CSARVRGRRYQETQYF.